These 26 T cell receptor beta chains share one sample of origin, sequenced in a study of T cell changes during pregnancy in multiple sclerosis. Only in-frame clones appear in the TCRdb table, and some are missing; sequencing was by immunoSEQ multiplex PCR. The table records approximately 74,000 clones, less than 90% of them present only once. Sequencing was performed on peripheral blood, taken before pregnancy. The receptors here all came from a female donor with multiple sclerosis, enrolled in a pregnancy study.

The rearrangement uses TRBV7-9 and TRBJ2-7; 7 nucleotides line up with TRBD1. The CDR3 is made up of 15 amino acids. V trimming: 3 bases; J trimming: 1 base; junction bases outside the gene matches: 6. CDR1 SEHNR and CDR2 FQNEAQ come from the germline V gene (reference sequence). The CDR3 sequence is CASSFTSTGSYEQYF. CDR3 nucleotide sequence: TGTGCCAGCAGCTTCACTTCGACAGGGTCCTACGAGCAGTACTTC.

V is TRBV4-2 and J is TRBJ2-7; 12 nucleotides agree with TRBD2. Unmatched junction bases numbered 11, after V lost 0 bases and J lost 5 bases. The CDR3 runs 18 residues. From germline, CDR1 is LGHNA and CDR2 YNFKEQ. As DNA, the CDR3 is TGTGCCAGCAGCCAAGATCTGCGGCTAGCGGGAGGGCCCGACGAGCAGTACTTC. Amino acids: CASSQDLRLAGGPDEQYF.

The rearrangement joins TRBV10-3 to TRBJ1-1; 9 bases line up with TRBD1. Per the germline V gene, CDR1 is ENHRY and CDR2 is SYGVKD. The CDR3 spans 14 residues. The V segment lost 6 bases and the J segment 3 bases; nucleotides outside the gene matches: 5. Written as DNA, the CDR3 is TGTGCCATCAGGGTGGGACAGGGAGACACTGAAGCTTTCTTT. Encoded protein: CAIRVGQGDTEAFF.

This clone was counted once. This chain links TRBV4-2 with TRBJ2-2; 7 bases match TRBD2. There are 20 residues in the CDR3. In germline, CDR1 is LGHNA, CDR2 YNFKEQ. The trim removed 0 bases at V and 4 bases at J, leaving 17 bases unmatched. CDR3 loop: CASSQDAGRVGSGGTGELFF. The CDR3 nucleotides are TGTGCCAGCAGCCAAGATGCGGGAAGAGTGGGGTCGGGAGGCACCGGGGAGCTGTTTTTT.

This chain uses TRBV2 with TRBJ2-7; the match to TRBD1 covers 7 bases. With 6 bases clipped from V and 0 bases from J, the junction kept 11 bases outside the gene matches. This CDR3 is built from 16 residues. Germline values: CDR1 SNHLY, CDR2 FYNNEI. The CDR3 DNA reads as TGTGCCAGCAGCCACCCCGGACAGGCAAGCTCCTACGAGCAGTACTTC. Amino acid sequence: CASSHPGQASSYEQYF. The full variable domain, with the rest looked up from reference TRBV2 and TRBJ2-7, is EPEVTQTPSHQVTQMGQEVILRCVPISNHLYFYWYRQILGQKVEFLVSFYNNEISEKSEIFDDQFSVERPDGSNFTLKIRSTKLEDSAMYFCASSHPGQASSYEQYFGPGTRLTVT.

V gene TRBV30 combines with J gene TRBJ1-1; 10 nucleotides agree with TRBD1. The V and J ends lost 1 base and 0 bases, in that order; junction bases with no gene match: 8. The CDR3 runs to 17 residues. Germline V gene lookup returns CDR1 GTSNPN and CDR2 SVGIG (reference sequence). CDR3 region: CAWSDRQGADMNTEAFF. The CDR3 DNA is TGTGCCTGGAGTGACAGACAGGGGGCGGATATGAACACTGAAGCTTTCTTT.

This chain joins TRBV7-9 and TRBJ2-5; possibly TRBD2 for D (6 bases). Trimming removed 4 bases from V and 5 bases from J, with 14 bases in between. There are 14 residues in the CDR3. Germline V lookup: CDR1 SEHNR, CDR2 FQNEAQ (reference sequence). The CDR3 coding sequence is TGTGCCAGCAGCTCACGGGGAGGTGGGGAGACCCAGTACTTC. Amino acids: CASSSRGGGETQYF.

To note about this clone: The junction departs from the called germline gene at one end, perhaps through a read error. The rearrangement uses TRBV7-9 and TRBJ2-3, with TRBD1 matching 7 bases. The length of the CDR3 is 15 residues. Germline V CDR1 and CDR2: SEHNR, FQNEAQ (reference sequence). This CDR3 is CASNLLGQSTDTQYF. The CDR3, as DNA: TGTGCCAGCAACTTACTGGGACAGAGCACAGATACGCAGTATTTT.

The chain employs TRBV5-6 and TRBJ2-7, with D unresolved. The V and J ends lost 7 bases and 1 base respectively, with 9 bases between them. The CDR3 is 12 amino acids. Germline-derived CDR1 and CDR2 are SGHDT and YYEEEE. CDR3 protein: CASSTDSYEQYF. In nucleotides, the CDR3 is TGTGCCAGCTCAACAGATTCCTACGAGCAGTACTTC.

This clone was counted once. The chain joins TRBV4-2 to TRBJ2-2, with 8 nucleotides matching TRBD2. Germline V gene lookup returns CDR1 LGHNA and CDR2 YNFKEQ. The trim removed 3 bases at V and 7 bases at J, leaving 13 bases unmatched. The CDR3 runs 17 residues. CDR3 in DNA: TGTGCCAGCAGCCAGGGGCGTTATCGGGGGGGGAACGGGGAGCTGTTTTTT. Its protein is CASSQGRYRGGNGELFF.

The chain employs TRBV2 and TRBJ2-2, with 7 bases that match TRBD2. The CDR3 spans 11 residues. The germline CDR1 and CDR2 sequences are SNHLY and FYNNEI. V trimming: 5 bases; J trimming: 16 bases; junction bases outside the gene matches: 7. CDR3 region: CASSWDYRQFF. As DNA, the CDR3 is TGTGCCAGCAGTTGGGACTACCGTCAGTTTTTT. Variable domain in full (rest from reference TRBV2 and TRBJ2-2): EPEVTQTPSHQVTQMGQEVILRCVPISNHLYFYWYRQILGQKVEFLVSFYNNEISEKSEIFDDQFSVERPDGSNFTLKIRSTKLEDSAMYFCASSWDYRQFFGEGSRLTVL.

To note about this clone: One junction end does not reproduce the germline sequence, and a read error may be involved. The rearrangement links TRBV7-9 to TRBJ1-1; weak D call: TRBD1 (6 bases). The CDR3 has 14 residues. Germline V gives CDR1 SEHNR, CDR2 FQNEAQ (reference sequence). The CDR3, as DNA: TGTGCCAGCAGCTTAGGAACAGGGAACGCTGAAGCTTTCTTT. Protein: CASSLGTGNAEAFF.

The chain combines TRBV7-3 with TRBJ2-5; the match to TRBD2 covers 16 bases. The CDR3 spans 16 residues. J was trimmed by 4 bases and V by 4 bases; bases with no gene match: 3. Germline-derived CDR1 and CDR2 are SGHTA and FQGTGA. The CDR3 DNA follows: TGTGCCAGCAGCTCGGGACTAGCGGGGGGGGCAGAGACCCAGTACTTC. It specifies CASSSGLAGGAETQYF.

The gene calls are TRBV7-7 and TRBJ2-1; maybe TRBD2 (5 bases). Germline CDR1 and CDR2: SSHAT and FNYEAQ (reference sequence). Trimming pared 1 base from V and 6 bases from J, leaving 7 bases between. The CDR3 extends over 13 amino acids. CDR3 nucleotides: TGTGCCAGCAGCTTAGGAGGGATCAATGAGCAGTTCTTC. This codes for CASSLGGINEQFF.

This chain connects TRBV15 to TRBJ2-5; D is possibly TRBD1 (5 bases). Between the trimmed V and J ends, which lost 0 bases and 5 bases, there was a span of 10 bases. The CDR3 consists of 14 residues. Germline lookup yields CDR1 LNHNV and CDR2 YYDKDF (reference sequence). CDR3 loop: CATSRDRQGETQYF. CDR3 nucleotides: TGTGCCACCAGCAGAGATAGGCAGGGTGAGACCCAGTACTTC. The entire variable domain, with the rest obtained from reference TRBV15 and TRBJ2-5, is as follows: DAMVIQNPRYQVTQFGKPVTLSCSQTLNHNVMYWYQQKSSQAPKLLFHYYDKDFNNEADTPDNFQSRRPNTSFCFLDIRSPGLGDTAMYLCATSRDRQGETQYFGPGTRLLVL.

V usage is TRBV7-9 and J usage is TRBJ1-5; D not resolved. The V end lost 1 base, the J end lost 7 bases, and 5 bases lay between the germline ends. The CDR3 spans 12 residues. Germline V gene lookup returns CDR1 SEHNR and CDR2 FQNEAQ (reference sequence). The CDR3 region has the DNA TGTGCCAGCAGCTTAGGGGCCCAGCCCCAGCATTTT. This gives the protein CASSLGAQPQHF.

The rearrangement links TRBV27 to TRBJ2-7, with 8 bases matching TRBD2. Germline V gene data show CDR1 as MNHEY and CDR2 as SMNVEV (reference sequence). The J segment lost 3 bases and the V segment lost 3 bases, leaving 4 bases of the junction unmatched. The CDR3 contains 14 residues. DNA for the CDR3: TGTGCCAGCAGTTTCCGGGGGGGCCTCTACGAGCAGTACTTC. Protein product: CASSFRGGLYEQYF.

This rearrangement joins TRBV7-9 to TRBJ2-4; 7 bases match TRBD1. V was clipped by 1 base and J by 2 bases; unmatched bases: 8. This CDR3 region has 17 residues. Germline V gives CDR1 SEHNR, CDR2 FQNEAQ (reference sequence). CDR3: CASSLERQGVTKNIQYF. The CDR3 nucleotides are TGTGCCAGCAGCTTAGAACGGCAGGGGGTAACCAAAAACATTCAGTACTTC.

This clone was counted a few times. The chain is built from TRBV29-1 and TRBJ2-2, with TRBD1 matching over 8 bases. The trim removed 5 bases at V and 5 bases at J, leaving 4 bases unmatched. Germline V gene data show CDR1 as SQVTM and CDR2 as ANQGSEA. The CDR3 runs to 13 residues. CDR3 in amino acids: CSVSGGLTGELFF. CDR3 sequence (DNA): TGCAGCGTTTCAGGGGGCTTGACCGGGGAGCTGTTTTTT.

The chain links TRBV7-9 to TRBJ1-1; tentatively, D is TRBD1 (5 bases). The germline CDR1 and CDR2 sequences are SEHNR and FQNEAQ (reference sequence). Trimming shortened V by 3 bases and J by 2 bases, and 13 bases separated the two germline ends. CDR3 length equals 15 residues. CDR3 residues: CASSFSRQINTEAFF. The CDR3 DNA reads TGTGCCAGCAGCTTTTCCCGACAGATTAACACTGAAGCTTTCTTT.

The rearrangement joins TRBV18 to TRBJ1-1; D not resolved. Deletions cut 0 bases from V and 2 bases from J, with 7 bases between. CDR3 length equals 14 residues. Germline V CDR1 and CDR2: KGHSH, LQKENI. The CDR3 DNA is TGTGCCAGCTCACCACCGGGCACCAACACTGAAGCTTTCTTT. The encoded protein is CASSPPGTNTEAFF.

The chain employs TRBV25-1 and TRBJ2-6; tentative D call: TRBD1 (6 bases). V was shortened by 3 bases and J by 3 bases, with 15 bases between the two germline ends. CDR3 length equals 17 residues. The germline V gene has CDR1 MGHDK and CDR2 SYGVNS. In nucleotides, the CDR3 is TGTGCCAGCAGTGACCCCAACAGGGCTGATGGGGCCAACGTCCTGACTTTC. Translating gives CASSDPNRADGANVLTF.

This clone came up a few times. The chain has TRBV9 and TRBJ1-1, with TRBD1 matching over 9 bases. CDR3 length equals 15 residues. Germline V gene lookup returns CDR1 SGDLS and CDR2 YYNGEE. Unmatched junction bases numbered 5, after V lost 0 bases and J lost 5 bases. The chain's CDR3 is CASSVAGQGGTEAFF. Written as DNA, the CDR3 is TGTGCCAGCAGCGTAGCGGGACAGGGCGGTACTGAAGCTTTCTTT.

The chain has TRBV30 and TRBJ1-3, with D perhaps matching TRBD1 (5 bases). V shed 0 bases and J shed 8 bases, with 11 bases lying between them. The CDR3 is 13 amino acids. The germline V gene encodes CDR1 GTSNPN and CDR2 SVGIG (reference sequence). The CDR3 region has the DNA TGTGCCTGGAGTGTATCCTGGGGGGACACCATATATTTT. The encoded protein is CAWSVSWGDTIYF.

This rearrangement joins TRBV10-3 to TRBJ1-2, with D possibly TRBD1 on 6 matching bases. The CDR3 loop spans 12 amino acids. The germline V and J ends were trimmed by 7 bases and 6 bases, with 12 bases remaining between them. Germline values: CDR1 ENHRY, CDR2 SYGVKD. CDR3 coding DNA: TGTGCCATCAAATCACAGGGAGATGGCTACACCTTC. Translating gives CAIKSQGDGYTF.

The chain joins TRBV18 to TRBJ2-5; 13 nucleotides align to TRBD2. The J segment lost 4 bases and the V segment lost 2 bases, leaving 7 bases of the junction unmatched. This CDR3 is built from 17 residues. Germline loops: CDR1 KGHSH, CDR2 LQKENI. As DNA, the CDR3 is TGTGCCAGCTCACCAACTAGCGGGGGGGCCACGGGAGAGACCCAGTACTTC. Residues: CASSPTSGGATGETQYF.